The rows below give T cell receptor beta chains drawn from one sample of a study of T cell repertoires in cytomegalovirus infection. What these receptors recognize is not known. TCRdb used MiXCR to reprocess the reads, holding one entry per CDR3 protein. The table has around 310,000 distinct CDR3 sequences, about 28% seen once; the top ten hold 20%. The material was cultured PBMCs, obtained from culture after CMV antigen stimulation. All receptors come from a human donor in good health (CMV status not recorded). Some clones in this sample may be carry-over from other donors' samples. Both conserved end residues are part of each CDR3. A D gene is named only where the DNA matches it firmly. Size is stated for part of the rows, as once, few or many counts, or as a class when the clone is expanded.

size: .; D: .; V: TRBV28; J: TRBJ1-1; DNA: TGTGCCAGTTCCAATGGCCTGAACACTGAAGCTTTCTTT; CDR3: CASSNGLNTEAFF
size: .; D: .; V: TRBV7-8; J: TRBJ1-4; DNA: TGTGCCAGCAGCTCAGGGTGGGCCGGCGGGAATGAAAAACTGTTTTTT; CDR3: CASSSGWAGGNEKLFF
size: many; D: .; V: TRBV6-1; J: TRBJ2-7; DNA: TGTGCCAGCAGTTTCCGCGGACCTAACGAGCAGTACTTC; CDR3: CASSFRGPNEQYF
size: many; D: .; V: TRBV7-4; J: TRBJ2-7; DNA: TGTGCCAGCAGCCCTGAGTCGGGGCCCTCGAAGTACGAGCAGTACTTC; CDR3: CASSPESGPSKYEQYF
size: many; D: .; V: TRBV6-6; J: TRBJ1-3; DNA: TGTGCCAGCAGTTACTCGAAAGGGATTGATCGTGGAAACACCATATATTTT; CDR3: CASSYSKGIDRGNTIYF
size: once; D: .; V: TRBV11-1; J: TRBJ2-7; DNA: TGTGCCAGCAGCTTTTACCTAGAGTCCTACGAGCAGTACTTC; CDR3: CASSFYLESYEQYF
size: .; D: .; V: TRBV6-1; J: TRBJ1-6; DNA: TGTGCCAGTTCCGCGCCTGGGACCCAATCCCTATCACCCCTCCACTTT; CDR3: CASSAPGTQSLSPLHF
size: .; D: .; V: TRBV12-3/TRBV12-4; J: TRBJ1-1; DNA: TGTGCCAGCACCCTGGACAGCTTGAACACTGAAGCTTTCTTT; CDR3: CASTLDSLNTEAFF
size: .; D: TRBD1; V: TRBV7-9; J: TRBJ1-2; DNA: TGTGCCAGCAGCTCCCCCGGGACAGGGTTCCATGGCTACACCTTC; CDR3: CASSSPGTGFHGYTF
size: few; D: .; V: TRBV28; J: TRBJ1-5; DNA: TGTGCCAGCAGTTTCGCAAAGGAGGACGCATACAGCCAGCCCCAGCATTTT; CDR3: CASSFAKEDAYSQPQHF
size: .; D: .; V: TRBV7-3; J: TRBJ2-5; DNA: TGTGCCAGCAGCTTTACTAGCTCCCAAGAGACCCAGTACTTC; CDR3: CASSFTSSQETQYF
size: few; D: TRBD2; V: TRBV12-3/TRBV12-4; J: TRBJ2-3; DNA: TGTGCCAGCGCAAGGACTAGCGGAACAGATACGCAGTATTTT; CDR3: CASARTSGTDTQYF
size: .; D: .; V: TRBV20-1; J: TRBJ1-2; DNA: TGCAGTGCCCCAAGGGGTAGCGGGGGCTACACCTTC; CDR3: CSAPRGSGGYTF
size: .; D: TRBD1; V: TRBV15; J: TRBJ2-5; DNA: TGTGCCAGGGAGGACAGGGGTCAAGAGACCCAGTACTTC; CDR3: CAREDRGQETQYF
size: many; D: .; V: TRBV7-2; J: TRBJ2-1; DNA: TGTGCCAGCAGCTTAGCTATTGAGCAGTTCTTC; CDR3: CASSLAIEQFF
size: .; D: .; V: TRBV29-1; J: TRBJ1-4; DNA: TGCAGCGTTCAACAGGGAACTAATGAAAAACTGTTTTTT; CDR3: CSVQQGTNEKLFF
size: .; D: .; V: TRBV2; J: TRBJ2-1; DNA: TGTGCCAGCAGTGAAAGGGCTAGCGTTTGGGGCAATGAGCAGTTCTTC; CDR3: CASSERASVWGNEQFF
size: .; D: .; V: TRBV11-2; J: TRBJ1-2; DNA: TGTGCCAGCAGCACGAGTCGCCTGGGCTTTGGCTACACCTTC; CDR3: CASSTSRLGFGYTF
size: few; D: TRBD2; V: TRBV18; J: TRBJ2-1; DNA: TGTGCCAGCTCACCAGGCGGGAGGCATCTTATAGATGAGCAGTTCTTC; CDR3: CASSPGGRHLIDEQFF
size: .; D: TRBD1; V: TRBV7-4; J: TRBJ1-2; DNA: TGTGCCAGCAGCTACGTCCGGGACAGCTTATCAAACTATGGCTACACCTTC; CDR3: CASSYVRDSLSNYGYTF
size: .; D: TRBD1; V: TRBV24-1; J: TRBJ2-1; DNA: TGTGCCACCAGTGATTCACAGGGGATGAGCTACAATGAGCAGTTCTTC; CDR3: CATSDSQGMSYNEQFF
size: many; D: TRBD2; V: TRBV7-3; J: TRBJ2-1; DNA: TGTGCCAGCAGCAGCACGGGACTAGCAGCTCTCAATGAGCAGTTCTTC; CDR3: CASSSTGLAALNEQFF
size: many; D: .; V: TRBV19; J: TRBJ1-5; DNA: TGTGCCAGTATCCCACGGATAGGGCAAGCTAGCAATCAGCCCCAGCATTTT; CDR3: CASIPRIGQASNQPQHF
size: few; D: .; V: TRBV7-2; J: TRBJ2-7; DNA: TGTGCCAGCAGCCCGGGGAGTTACATTAACTACGAGCAGTACTTC; CDR3: CASSPGSYINYEQYF
size: .; D: .; V: TRBV20-1; J: TRBJ1-6; DNA: TGCAGTGCTGCCCAGATACAGGGACACAATTCACCCCTCCACTTT; CDR3: CSAAQIQGHNSPLHF
size: .; D: .; V: TRBV7-9; J: TRBJ1-1; DNA: TGTGCCAGCAGAACTCTGGGGGACACTGAAGCTTTCTTT; CDR3: CASRTLGDTEAFF
size: many; D: TRBD1; V: TRBV7-2; J: TRBJ2-3; DNA: TGTGCCAGCAGCTTACGACAGGGCACGCAGTATTTT; CDR3: CASSLRQGTQYF
size: many; D: .; V: TRBV4-1; J: TRBJ1-4; DNA: TGCGCCAGCAGCCACCCCCAGCAAGGGCGGTTTAATGAAAAACTGTTTTTT; CDR3: CASSHPQQGRFNEKLFF
size: few; D: TRBD2; V: TRBV20-1; J: TRBJ2-1; DNA: TGCAGTGCTAGAGCCCTGACTAGCGGCTCAGATGAGCAGTTCTTC; CDR3: CSARALTSGSDEQFF
size: .; D: .; V: TRBV27; J: TRBJ2-1; DNA: TGTGCCAGCAGCCCGATGGGCAATGAGCAGTTCTTC; CDR3: CASSPMGNEQFF
size: few; D: .; V: TRBV7-9; J: TRBJ1-5; DNA: TGTGCCAGCAGCTCCACAGGGACTGGGCAGCCCCAGCATTTT; CDR3: CASSSTGTGQPQHF
size: .; D: .; V: TRBV19; J: TRBJ2-2; DNA: TGTGCCAGTAGTATAACCGGGGTTTACACCGGGGAGCTGTTTTTT; CDR3: CASSITGVYTGELFF
size: few; D: TRBD2; V: TRBV6-5; J: TRBJ2-2; DNA: TGTGCCAGCAGTTACTCCCTGCGGGGGGGTGCCGCCGGGGAGCTGTTTTTT; CDR3: CASSYSLRGGAAGELFF
size: few; D: .; V: TRBV20-1; J: TRBJ1-1; DNA: TGCAGTGCTAGTATCGGGAACCTGAACACTGAAGCTTTCTTT; CDR3: CSASIGNLNTEAFF
size: .; D: .; V: TRBV7-8; J: TRBJ2-2; DNA: TGTGCCAGCAGCTTAGCGCGGGCCCCGAACACCGGGGAGCTGTTTTTT; CDR3: CASSLARAPNTGELFF
size: few; D: TRBD1; V: TRBV18; J: TRBJ1-1; DNA: TGTGCCAGCTCACCAGGACAGGGGGCGTATACTGAAGCTTTCTTT; CDR3: CASSPGQGAYTEAFF
size: .; D: TRBD2; V: TRBV20-1; J: TRBJ2-7; DNA: TGCAGTGCCACTAGCGGGAGTTCAGAAAACTACGAGCAGTACTTC; CDR3: CSATSGSSENYEQYF
size: few; D: .; V: TRBV12-3/TRBV12-4; J: TRBJ1-2; DNA: TGTGCCAGCAGTCCGACTCCTTCCAACTATGGCTACACCTTC; CDR3: CASSPTPSNYGYTF